These 13 T cell receptor beta chains were sequenced from one sample in a study of T cell responses to AZD1222 COVID-19 vaccine. TCRdb keeps only in-frame clones here, not all; method: immunoSEQ multiplex PCR. The data contain 200,000 to 250,000 clones, roughly 94% of them singletons. The source was peripheral blood, collected 28 days after the second dose of the MenACWY control vaccine. Receptors originate from an adult who received the MenACWY meningococcal vaccine as a control.

The V gene is TRBV28, the J gene TRBJ1-2; maybe TRBD1 (5 bases). The V end lost 1 base, the J end lost 8 bases, and 14 bases lay between the germline ends. Looked up from germline, CDR1 is MDHEN and CDR2 is SYDVKM. The CDR3 is made up of 14 amino acids. The CDR3 loop is CASSLFVREGGYTF. CDR3 coding DNA: TGTGCCAGCAGTTTATTCGTCAGGGAGGGCGGCTACACCTTC.

The genes are TRBV5-1 and TRBJ2-3, with D tentatively TRBD2 (6 bases). Deletions cut 4 bases from V and 2 bases from J, with 14 bases between. In germline, CDR1 is SGHRS, CDR2 YFSETQ. The CDR3 is 15 amino acids. The CDR3 here is CASSVTSGVTDTQYF. The CDR3 nucleotides read TGCGCCAGCAGCGTGACTAGTGGGGTCACAGATACGCAGTATTTT.

The genes are TRBV19 and TRBJ2-7, with TRBD2 matching over 9 bases. Germline values: CDR1 LNHDA, CDR2 SQIVND (reference sequence). The CDR3 totals 12 residues. J was trimmed by 5 bases and V by 6 bases; bases with no gene match: 2. The CDR3 region is CASRGLANEQYF. DNA of the CDR3: TGTGCCAGTAGGGGACTAGCCAACGAGCAGTACTTC.

This clone has a single count. V gene TRBV10-2 combines with J gene TRBJ2-7, with 7 bases that match TRBD2. Trimming cost V 5 bases and J 7 bases; bases outside gene matches: 20. Per the germline V gene, CDR1 is WSHSY and CDR2 is SAAADI. The CDR3 has 17 amino acids. The CDR3 region is CASSLLAGVRLSGEQYF. As DNA, the CDR3 is TGCGCCAGCAGTCTCCTCGCGGGAGTACGTTTATCGGGAGAGCAGTACTTC.

The rearrangement joins TRBV19 to TRBJ2-2, with 12 bases matching TRBD2. The ends lost 1 base at V and 4 bases at J; junction bases unmatched: 13. Germline values: CDR1 LNHDA, CDR2 SQIVND (reference sequence). The CDR3 is 20 residues long. CDR3 loop: CASSIVGLAGPPRGTGELFF. CDR3 coding DNA: TGTGCCAGTAGTATAGTAGGACTAGCGGGACCCCCCCGAGGCACCGGGGAGCTGTTTTTT.

The chain couples TRBV9 to TRBJ2-7; 7 positions match TRBD2. Germline CDR1 SGDLS, CDR2 YYNGEE. With V trimmed by 1 base and J by 4 bases, 11 bases remained unmatched. The CDR3 consists of 16 residues. This CDR3 is CASSVSRRWGGYEQYF. The DNA for the CDR3 is TGTGCCAGCAGCGTATCGCGAAGGTGGGGGGGTTACGAGCAGTACTTC.

The V call is TRBV3-1 (or the pseudogene TRBV3-2), the J call TRBJ2-3; TRBD1 or TRBD2 may be the D gene (8 bases each). Germline lookup yields CDR1 LGHDT and CDR2 YNNKEL (reference sequence). The CDR3 sequence is 17 residues long. The V end lost 4 bases, the J end lost 5 bases, and 22 bases lay between the germline ends. The DNA of the CDR3 is TGTGCCAGCAGCCTCCAGACTAGCGAAACAGGGGGAGATACGCAGTATTTT. Translated: CASSLQTSETGGDTQYF.

This chain uses TRBV18 with TRBJ2-7; D call uncertain. V was shortened by 4 bases and J by 0 bases, with 10 bases between the two germline ends. The germline V gene encodes CDR1 KGHSH and CDR2 LQKENI. This CDR3 region has 14 residues. This chain's CDR3 is CASSHPAGSYEQYF. The CDR3 DNA reads TGTGCCAGCTCACACCCGGCTGGCTCCTACGAGCAGTACTTC.

The V and J genes are TRBV2 and TRBJ1-4, with TRBD1 as a possible D gene (6 bases). This CDR3 spans 13 amino acids. Per the germline V gene, CDR1 is SNHLY and CDR2 is FYNNEI. Deletions cut 8 bases from V and 7 bases from J, with 14 bases between. In DNA form, the CDR3 reads TGTGCCAGCCGGTGGGGGGCAGGTGAAAAACTGTTTTTT. It specifies CASRWGAGEKLFF.

The chain has TRBV2 and TRBJ2-3, with D possibly being TRBD1 (5 bases). The CDR3 totals 15 residues. In germline, CDR1 is SNHLY, CDR2 FYNNEI. Trimming took 4 bases from V and 4 from J, leaving 15 bases between them. DNA of the CDR3: TGTGCCAGCAGTGCAGGGTATAAGTCCTCAGATACGCAGTATTTT. Amino acid sequence: CASSAGYKSSDTQYF.

The chain links TRBV11-2 to TRBJ1-5; D gene uncertain. The CDR3 is made up of 13 amino acids. Trimming shortened V by 8 bases and J by 0 bases, and 8 bases separated the two germline ends. Germline lookup yields CDR1 SGHAT and CDR2 FQNNGV. In DNA form, the CDR3 reads TGTGCCAGCGGGATAACTAGCAATCAGCCCCAGCATTTT. This sequence encodes CASGITSNQPQHF.

The genes are TRBV4-3 and TRBJ1-1; D is undetermined. This CDR3 is built from 15 residues. Germline values: CDR1 LGHNA, CDR2 YSLEER. V was pared by 0 bases and J by 3 bases, with 11 bases between. As DNA, the CDR3 is TGCGCCAGCAGCCAAGAGGAGGGTAGGGACACTGAAGCTTTCTTT. This translates into CASSQEEGRDTEAFF.

This chain connects TRBV6-5 to TRBJ1-6; TRBD1 matches 8 bases. Germline loops: CDR1 MNHEY, CDR2 SVGAGI. The ends lost 4 bases at V and 10 bases at J; junction bases unmatched: 6. This CDR3 has 14 residues. The CDR3 bases are TGTGCCAGCAGTTCTCAGGGGGCTGGATCACCCCTCCACTTT. This codes for CASSSQGAGSPLHF.